These T cell receptor beta chains were read from a single sample in a study of T cell responses to AZD1222 COVID-19 vaccine. Some clones are missing from TCRdb's copy, which holds only in-frame ones; the method was immunoSEQ multiplex PCR. The sample contains about 180,000 clones, 90% to 95% of which appear only once. The starting material was peripheral blood, obtained 28 days after the second dose of the MenACWY control vaccine. These receptors were collected from an adult who received the MenACWY meningococcal vaccine as a control. Each CDR3 is given with its conserved first and last residue. The D gene is left open where the match is weak. Clone size is stated in some rows and not others, as once, few, many or a class when expanded.

TRBJ1-4	-	-	TRBV19	TGTGCCAGTAGTATCGGTCGCAGAGCCGGACAGATTAATGAAAAACTGTTTTTT	CASSIGRRAGQINEKLFF
TRBJ1-4	-	TRBD1	TRBV4-3	TGCGCCAGCAGCCAGGGGGACAGGGTAGGGGAAAAACTGTTTTTT	CASSQGDRVGEKLFF
TRBJ2-1	-	TRBD1	TRBV4-1	TGCGCCAGCAGCCACGGTAAGGGGGCTTTATCCTACAATGAGCAGTTCTTC	CASSHGKGALSYNEQFF
TRBJ1-4	-	TRBD1	TRBV3-1/TRBV3-2	TGTGCCAGCAGCCAAGCGAGCTCAGGGGGCGGGGAAAAACTGTTTTTT	CASSQASSGGGEKLFF
TRBJ1-1	-	-	TRBV6-5	TGTGCCAGTCCTACAGCTCCCATGAACACTGAAGCTTTCTTT	CASPTAPMNTEAFF
TRBJ2-7	-	-	TRBV4-1	TGCGCCAGCAGCCAAGACCCGCGCGGAGCCTACGAGCAGTACTTC	CASSQDPRGAYEQYF
TRBJ1-5	-	-	TRBV11-2	TGTGCCAGCAGCTTGGGGCACGCTACCCATCAGCCCCAGCATTTT	CASSLGHATHQPQHF
TRBJ2-7	-	-	TRBV6-5	TGTGCCAGCAGAAGTTCCGGCGAGCAGTACTTC	CASRSSGEQYF
TRBJ2-7	-	-	TRBV10-3	TGTGCCATCAGTGAACCTGGGTCCTACGAGCAGTACTTC	CAISEPGSYEQYF
TRBJ1-2	-	TRBD1	TRBV29-1	TGCAGCGCTAGGACAGGGGGCAGCTATGGCTACACCTTC	CSARTGGSYGYTF
TRBJ2-3	-	TRBD2	TRBV7-9	TGTGCCAGCAGCCCACGACTAGCGGGGGATACGCAGTATTTT	CASSPRLAGDTQYF
TRBJ2-1	-	-	TRBV10-3	TGTGCCTTTCAGGGTAATGGCAATGAGCAGTTCTTC	CAFQGNGNEQFF
TRBJ1-1	-	-	TRBV5-4	TGTGCCAGCAGCCTTGCCGGGGGGCGCAGAGCTGAAGCTTTCTTT	CASSLAGGRRAEAFF
TRBJ1-5	-	-	TRBV19	TGTGCCAGTACAGGGAATAGAAATCAGCCCCAGCATTTT	CASTGNRNQPQHF
TRBJ1-1	-	-	TRBV2	TGTGCCAGCAGGGGGCAGTTGAACACTGAAGCTTTCTTT	CASRGQLNTEAFF
TRBJ2-7	-	TRBD1	TRBV18	TGTGCCAGTGCCAGCTCACAGGGGTCAGCCTACGAGCAGTACTTC	CASASSQGSAYEQYF
TRBJ2-7	once	TRBD2	TRBV4-1	TGCGCCAGCAGCCAAGAAGGGACTAGCGGAGCCTACGAGCAGTACTTC	CASSQEGTSGAYEQYF
TRBJ2-3	-	-	TRBV4-3	TGCGCCAGCAGGCAGCGTAGCACAGATACGCAGTATTTT	CASRQRSTDTQYF
TRBJ1-5	-	-	TRBV28	TGTGCCAGCAGTTTATACGGCAGCAATCAGCCCCAGCATTTT	CASSLYGSNQPQHF
TRBJ2-5	-	TRBD2	TRBV2	TGTGCCAGCAGTGAAGCGCTTCCGGGAGGAGGGGCAGAGACCCAGTACTTC	CASSEALPGGGAETQYF
TRBJ2-2	-	-	TRBV7-8	TGTGCCAGCAGCTTAGCGCCCGGGAGAAGCACCGGGGAGCTGTTTTTT	CASSLAPGRSTGELFF
TRBJ1-4	-	TRBD1	TRBV2	TGTGCCAGCAGCTCGGGACAGGGGGTTGAAAAACTGTTTTTT	CASSSGQGVEKLFF
TRBJ2-7	-	-	TRBV6-1	TGTGCCAGCAGTGACAGGCGGGTTGCCTACGAGCAGTACTTC	CASSDRRVAYEQYF
TRBJ1-4	-	-	TRBV6-5	TGTGCCAGCAGGAAGGGGCTAACTAATGAAAAACTGTTTTTT	CASRKGLTNEKLFF
TRBJ2-2	-	TRBD2	TRBV5-1	TGCGCCAGCAGCTTGGGTTGGCGGGGGTCCGGGGAGCTGTTTTTT	CASSLGWRGSGELFF
TRBJ1-6	-	TRBD1	TRBV30	TGTGCCTGGAGAGCCCAGGGGGAGTGGGGTTCACCCCTCCACTTT	CAWRAQGEWGSPLHF
TRBJ1-2	-	-	TRBV30	TGTGCCTGGAGCGAGGGACCGGGCAGCTACACCTTC	CAWSEGPGSYTF
TRBJ2-5	once	TRBD2	TRBV19	TGTGCCAGTAGTATAGGACTAGCGGGGGGTCGACCCCAAGAGACCCAGTACTTC	CASSIGLAGGRPQETQYF
TRBJ1-2	-	-	TRBV9	TGTGCCAGCAGCTTAATAGGACAGAGCCTGGGGGGCTACACCTTC	CASSLIGQSLGGYTF
TRBJ1-4	-	-	TRBV4-2	TGTGCCAGCAGCGGGGTCGGTGCGGGGGCTAATGAAAAACTGTTTTTT	CASSGVGAGANEKLFF
TRBJ1-5	-	-	TRBV7-2	TGTGCCAGCAGCATCGGGACCGATAGCAATCAGCCCCAGCATTTT	CASSIGTDSNQPQHF
TRBJ1-5	-	-	TRBV5-4	TGTGCCAGCACCGTTGGGGGGGGCCGTGGCAATCAGCCCCAGCATTTT	CASTVGGGRGNQPQHF
TRBJ1-5	-	-	TRBV6-5	TGTGCCAGCACCGACCAGCTTGGCAATCAGCCCCAGCATTTT	CASTDQLGNQPQHF
TRBJ1-5	-	-	TRBV23-1	TGCGCCAGCAGTCTCCAAGAGGAGGGGGAGGCGAATCAGCCCCAGCATTTT	CASSLQEEGEANQPQHF
TRBJ1-2	-	-	TRBV3-1/TRBV3-2	TGTGCCAGCAGCCAAGATAAGGCCATTCCTCCCACAGGGAAAGGCGGCTACACCTTC	CASSQDKAIPPTGKGGYTF
TRBJ2-3	-	TRBD2	TRBV30	TGTGCCTGGAGTGTAGGCCTAGCGGGGGGGCTAGATACGCAGTATTTT	CAWSVGLAGGLDTQYF
TRBJ2-7	-	-	TRBV5-1	TGCGCCAGCAGCGAGACTAATTCCTACGAGCAGTACTTC	CASSETNSYEQYF
TRBJ2-7	-	-	TRBV11-2	TGTGCCAGCAGCTTAGGAGGGGCCCCCTACGAGCAGTACTTC	CASSLGGAPYEQYF
TRBJ1-6	-	-	TRBV30	TGTGCCTGGAATCACCGTAGCCCGTCGATGACCCTCCACTTT	CAWNHRSPSMTLHF
TRBJ1-1	-	TRBD1	TRBV29-1	TGCAGCGTTTTTGGGACCGGGACAGGGAACACTGAAGCTTTCTTT	CSVFGTGTGNTEAFF
TRBJ1-1	-	-	TRBV5-1	TGCGCCAGCAGCCCTCCTAATCACCGTAACACTGAAGCTTTCTTT	CASSPPNHRNTEAFF
TRBJ2-3	-	TRBD2	TRBV2	TGTGCCAGCAGTTCTCTAGCGGGGGGGCCGGATACGCAGTATTTT	CASSSLAGGPDTQYF
TRBJ1-2	-	-	TRBV29-1	TGCAGCGCGAAACGGGGGGTTTCGGGTGGCTACACCTTC	CSAKRGVSGGYTF
TRBJ2-7	many	-	TRBV19	TGTGCCAGTAGTATAGACAGGGGCTCCTACGAGCAGTACTTC	CASSIDRGSYEQYF
TRBJ2-1	-	-	TRBV20-1	TGCAGTGCTGGGGCCGTGGATGAGCAGTTCTTC	CSAGAVDEQFF
TRBJ1-1	-	-	TRBV5-1	TGCGCCAGCAGCCGGGACAAGAACACTGAAGCTTTCTTT	CASSRDKNTEAFF
TRBJ2-7	-	TRBD2	TRBV3-1/TRBV3-2	TGTGCCAGCAGCGAGACTAGCGGGGGCCTTTGGGAGCAGTACTTC	CASSETSGGLWEQYF
TRBJ1-1	-	-	TRBV6-5	TGTGCCAGCAGCCGCGGCGGGGGGGCGAGGACTGAAGCTTTCTTT	CASSRGGGARTEAFF
TRBJ2-3	-	TRBD2	TRBV25-1	TGTGCCAGCGCACGGGGGGTCCGCACAGATACGCAGTATTTT	CASARGVRTDTQYF
TRBJ2-5	-	TRBD2	TRBV5-1	TGCGCCAGCAGCGACCGGACTAGCGGGGAAGAGACCCAGTACTTC	CASSDRTSGEETQYF
TRBJ2-1	-	-	TRBV21-1	TGTGCCAGCAGCAAAGAGAGGCCCACGAAGGGGGAGCAGTTCTTC	CASSKERPTKGEQFF
TRBJ1-2	-	-	TRBV6-2/TRBV6-3	TGTGCCAGCAGTTACGTTTCAACTAACTATGGCTACACCTTC	CASSYVSTNYGYTF
TRBJ2-7	-	-	TRBV4-1	TGCGCCAGCAGCCCTACAGGGATTTCCTACGAGCAGTACTTC	CASSPTGISYEQYF